One TCR beta chain is described in this entry. Its target antigen remains unknown. No much larger clonotype is one base removed from it; base qualities were not supplied. This record belongs to a study of control samples from healthy donors and cancer patients (dated by TCRdb to 2019 to 2021). The CDR1 and CDR2 encoded by the germline V gene are MNHEY and SVGEGT. The V and J ends are trimmed by 0 bases and 7 bases, leaving 9 bases between them. From its cysteine to its phenylalanine, the CDR3 spans 14 amino acids. Solely the CDR3 DNA is kept, with 42 bases framed from the first base. Library method: the immunoSEQ multiplex PCR assay. Not all clones reach the TCRdb copy of this immuneACCESS table, which keeps in-frame sequences only. Checked studies attribute under half of the gap to unresolved V genes and leave the rest unexplained. This sample lists 150,000 to 200,000 clones; more than 85% were detected once. Of the sample, roughly 2.1% falls within the top ten clones.

What was sequenced was blood. This sequence was found in a woman in her thirties or forties in good health. The chain was built from TRBV6-2 or TRBV6-3 and TRBJ1-4, with no reliable assignment of the D segment. The DNA sequence is TGTGCCAGCAGTTACTCTGGAGGGTCTGAAAAACTGTTTTTT. Translated, this is CASSYSGGSEKLFF.